Sequencing of this T cell receptor (beta chain) was carried out in a study of blood T cell repertoires in COVID-19. Across the study: Both acute and convalescent COVID-19 samples were obtained from the United States, Italy and Spain. From T cells, B-cell-depleted T cells, or PBMCs came the material, which was cDNA or gDNA.

Two negative PCRs, clearance, or symptom resolution were required of recovered Cohort 3 donors. Trimming removed 0 bases at V and 3 bases at J, with 5 bases between. The CDR3 is made up of 13 amino acids. The V gene's germline CDR1 is GTSNPN and CDR2 SVGIG (reference sequence). In the authors' methods: Amplifying reference gene primers gave estimates of nucleated cell counts. Clones were sequenced by immunoSEQ multiplex PCR, and TCRdb holds only the in-frame ones, with some missing. The V and J calls and clone size come from that table; D and trimming were worked out from the DNA. The sample comprises about 310,000 clones, about 91% of which are singletons, and approximately 8.8% rests with the top ten.

Sequencing used PBMCs or T cells enriched from blood (not recorded which). This sequence originates from a woman in her forties who had recovered from COVID-19. The gene calls are TRBV30 and TRBJ2-2; maybe TRBD2 (5 bases). For the CDR3, the DNA is TGTGCCTGGAGTGTCGGGGACACCGGGGAGCTGTTTTTT. Translating it yields CAWSVGDTGELFF.